The T cell receptor beta chain under discussion was sequenced for a study of blood T cell repertoires in COVID-19. In the study overall: Samples of COVID-19 (acute and convalescent) were obtained from the United States, Italy and Spain. Sources were T cells, B-cell-depleted T cells, or PBMCs; the material itself was cDNA or gDNA.

Seattle cases were enrolled at active infection and followed longitudinally. Method: immunoSEQ multiplex PCR; TCRdb's copy keeps in-frame clones and lacks some. The sample includes some 220,000 clones, over 90% seen only once; the top ten take roughly 0.89%. The CDR3 extends over 14 amino acids. With 4 bases clipped from V and 5 bases from J, the junction kept 4 bases outside the gene matches. Germline-derived CDR1 and CDR2 are SNHLY and FYNNEI. The source of this sequence is a young man with COVID-19, enrolled during active disease. The specimen sequenced was peripheral blood. The chain combines TRBV2 with TRBJ1-5, with 8 nucleotides matching TRBD1. The CDR3 bases are TGTGCCAGCAGTGGTGGACAGGGCGATCAGCCCCAGCATTTT. It codes for CASSGGQGDQPQHF.